Listed below are T cell receptor beta chains from one sample, sequenced in a study of T cell repertoires in cytomegalovirus infection. One entry per CDR3 protein results from TCRdb running MiXCR on the reads. The sample consists of 200,000 or so distinct CDR3 sequences, 28% of them appearing once. The sequenced sample consisted of PBMCs. The receptors originated from a human donor in good health (CMV status not recorded). Some clones in this sample may be carry-over from other donors' samples. Both conserved end residues are part of each CDR3. The order of the fields is J gene, V gene, D gene, clone size, CDR3 protein, CDR3 DNA. D genes are given only for firm matches. Rows give clone size only sometimes, using once, few, many, or a class for an expanded clone.

J: TRBJ1-6
V: TRBV7-2
D: -
size: -
CDR3: CASSSKGTDSPLHF
DNA: TGTGCCAGCAGCTCTAAAGGGACTGATTCACCCCTCCACTTT

J: TRBJ1-1
V: TRBV7-2
D: -
size: many
CDR3: CASSLAVGTEAFF
DNA: TGTGCCAGCAGCTTAGCGGTGGGCACTGAAGCTTTCTTT

J: TRBJ2-1
V: TRBV3-1
D: TRBD2
size: many
CDR3: CASAGLAGVGEQFF
DNA: TGTGCCAGCGCGGGACTAGCGGGGGTAGGTGAGCAGTTCTTC

J: TRBJ2-7
V: TRBV4-1
D: -
size: few
CDR3: CASSQATFYEQYF
DNA: TGCGCCAGCAGCCAAGCCACCTTCTACGAGCAGTACTTC

J: TRBJ2-7
V: TRBV7-2
D: -
size: few
CDR3: CASSLIFSSYEQYF
DNA: TGTGCCAGCAGCTTAATTTTCAGCTCCTACGAGCAGTACTTC

J: TRBJ1-6
V: TRBV11-2
D: TRBD1
size: -
CDR3: CASSAGTAHSPLHF
DNA: TGTGCCAGCAGCGCCGGGACAGCTCATTCACCCCTCCACTTT

J: TRBJ1-6
V: TRBV20-1
D: -
size: -
CDR3: CSARDRSQAGRNSPLHF
DNA: TGCAGTGCTAGAGATAGAAGTCAGGCAGGCCGGAATTCACCCCTCCACTTT

J: TRBJ1-1
V: TRBV7-8
D: TRBD1
size: many
CDR3: CASSFQGGNTEAFF
DNA: TGTGCCAGCAGCTTCCAGGGGGGGAACACTGAAGCTTTCTTT

J: TRBJ1-5
V: TRBV6-5
D: -
size: few
CDR3: CASRVGQRNQPQHF
DNA: TGTGCCAGCAGGGTAGGACAGAGAAATCAGCCCCAGCATTTT

J: TRBJ2-1
V: TRBV7-2
D: TRBD1
size: -
CDR3: CASNWGQGSNEQFF
DNA: TGTGCCAGCAATTGGGGACAGGGGTCCAATGAGCAGTTCTTC

J: TRBJ2-5
V: TRBV7-2
D: -
size: few
CDR3: CASSLAGVDGETQYF
DNA: TGTGCCAGCAGCTTAGCGGGGGTTGATGGGGAGACCCAGTACTTC

J: TRBJ2-2
V: TRBV11-3
D: -
size: few
CDR3: CASSLEAITTGELFF
DNA: TGTGCCAGCAGCTTAGAAGCGATAACCACCGGGGAGCTGTTTTTT

J: TRBJ2-7
V: TRBV3-1
D: TRBD1
size: -
CDR3: CASSHPSFGQGASNEQYF
DNA: TGTGCCAGCAGCCACCCCTCCTTTGGACAGGGGGCGTCGAACGAGCAGTACTTC

J: TRBJ1-5
V: TRBV10-3
D: -
size: -
CDR3: CAISESWAGNGQPQHF
DNA: TGTGCCATCAGTGAGTCGTGGGCAGGGAATGGCCAGCCCCAGCATTTT

J: TRBJ1-1
V: TRBV11-1
D: -
size: few
CDR3: CASSLAGWGTEAFF
DNA: TGTGCCAGCAGCTTAGCTGGCTGGGGCACTGAAGCTTTCTTT

J: TRBJ2-3
V: TRBV7-9
D: -
size: -
CDR3: CPSSLGSSTDTQYF
DNA: TGTCCCAGCAGCCTCGGGAGTAGCACAGATACGCAGTATTTT

J: TRBJ2-1
V: TRBV12-3/TRBV12-4
D: TRBD2
size: few
CDR3: CASGSGGNNEQFF
DNA: TGTGCCAGCGGTAGCGGGGGTAACAATGAGCAGTTCTTC

J: TRBJ1-1
V: TRBV7-2
D: -
size: few
CDR3: CASSPRSVNTEAFF
DNA: TGTGCCAGCAGCCCCCGGTCGGTGAACACTGAAGCTTTCTTT

J: TRBJ1-6
V: TRBV27
D: TRBD1
size: -
CDR3: CASSSPRQGSSYNSPLHF
DNA: TGTGCCAGCAGTTCCCCGCGACAGGGGAGCTCCTATAATTCACCCCTCCACTTT

J: TRBJ1-5
V: TRBV7-8
D: -
size: -
CDR3: CASSLTEANQPQHF
DNA: TGTGCCAGCAGCTTAACGGAGGCAAATCAGCCCCAGCATTTT

J: TRBJ1-6
V: TRBV20-1
D: -
size: -
CDR3: CSATSEGDSPLHF
DNA: TGCAGTGCTACGTCTGAAGGGGATTCACCCCTCCACTTT

J: TRBJ1-5
V: TRBV4-2
D: -
size: few
CDR3: CASSQGGGSSNQPQHF
DNA: TGTGCCAGCAGCCAAGGGGGGGGATCGAGCAATCAGCCCCAGCATTTT

J: TRBJ2-7
V: TRBV7-9
D: -
size: -
CDR3: CAGEPGQYF
DNA: TGTGCCGGGGAGCCCGGGCAGTACTTC

J: TRBJ1-2
V: TRBV7-2
D: -
size: many
CDR3: CASSSGGGSRGYTF
DNA: TGTGCCAGCAGCTCGGGAGGAGGGTCTCGCGGCTACACCTTC

J: TRBJ2-3
V: TRBV5-1
D: -
size: -
CDR3: CASSGGGFGYGQYF
DNA: TGCGCCAGCAGCGGAGGGGGGTTCGGTTATGGGCAGTATTTT

J: TRBJ2-2
V: TRBV12-3/TRBV12-4
D: -
size: few
CDR3: CASSQEFGAGELFF
DNA: TGTGCCAGCAGTCAGGAGTTTGGAGCCGGGGAGCTGTTTTTT

J: TRBJ1-2
V: TRBV29-1
D: -
size: -
CDR3: CSVESTAANYGYTF
DNA: TGCAGCGTTGAATCTACCGCAGCTAACTATGGCTACACCTTC

J: TRBJ2-1
V: TRBV2
D: TRBD2
size: many
CDR3: CASSRSPTSGTYNEQFF
DNA: TGTGCCAGCAGTCGTTCTCCGACTAGCGGAACCTACAATGAGCAGTTCTTC